This T cell receptor (beta chain) was captured by sequencing in a study of spatial heterogeneity in lung cancer. TCRdb called the 5' RACE reads again in MiXCR, with one record for every CDR3 protein. Of 24,000 or so distinct CDR3 sequences listed, roughly 8.3% were seen once; the top ten hold 6.5% to 8.5%. This CDR3 has 17 amino acids. In germline, CDR1 is SGHDN, CDR2 FVKESK. The time point: sample taken at primary tumor resection. This clonotype was observed a few times. Its cognate antigen is unknown. An end of the junction differs from the germline gene, which may be a read error. Study findings and constraints: Mutation counts in tumors were tracked by counts of expanded intratumoral alpha and beta TCRs. Ubiquitous expanded TCR counts tracked ubiquitous nonsynonymous mutations; regional expanded TCR counts tracked regional nonsynonymous mutations.

This TCR was sampled from a male donor with early-stage non-small cell lung cancer. The chain has TRBV14 and TRBJ2-7; 7 positions agree with TRBD2. The sequencing used lung tumor tissue, collected at surgery. CDR3 in DNA: TGTGCCAGCAACCAAGGAAAGACTAGCACTGGACTGAGTGAGCAGTACTTC. Translation: CASNQGKTSTGLSEQYF.